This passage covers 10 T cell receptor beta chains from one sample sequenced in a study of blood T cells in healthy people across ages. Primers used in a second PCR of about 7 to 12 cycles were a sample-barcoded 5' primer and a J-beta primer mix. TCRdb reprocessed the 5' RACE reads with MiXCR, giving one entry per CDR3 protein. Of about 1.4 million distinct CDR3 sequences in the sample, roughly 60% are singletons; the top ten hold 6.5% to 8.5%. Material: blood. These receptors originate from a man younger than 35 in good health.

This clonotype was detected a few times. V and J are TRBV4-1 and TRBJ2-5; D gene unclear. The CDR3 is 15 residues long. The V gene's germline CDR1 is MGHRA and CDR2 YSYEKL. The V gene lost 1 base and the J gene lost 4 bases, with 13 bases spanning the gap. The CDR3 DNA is TGCGCCAGCAGCCAAGGCTACGTCACGGGAGAGACCCAGTACTTC. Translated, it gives CASSQGYVTGETQYF.

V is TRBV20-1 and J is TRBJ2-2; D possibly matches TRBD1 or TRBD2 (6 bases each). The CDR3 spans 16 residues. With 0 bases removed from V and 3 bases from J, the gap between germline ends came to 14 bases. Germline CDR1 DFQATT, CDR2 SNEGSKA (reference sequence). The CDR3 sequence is CSARDPGRGDTGELFF. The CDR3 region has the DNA TGCAGTGCTAGAGACCCGGGAAGGGGGGACACCGGGGAGCTGTTTTTT.

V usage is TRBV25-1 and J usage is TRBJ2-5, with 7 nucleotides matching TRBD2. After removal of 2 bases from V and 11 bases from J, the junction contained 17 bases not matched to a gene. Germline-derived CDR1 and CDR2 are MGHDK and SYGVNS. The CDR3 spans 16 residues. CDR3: CASSEISGVRYNEQYF. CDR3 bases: TGTGCCAGCAGTGAAATAAGCGGGGTAAGGTACAATGAGCAGTACTTC.

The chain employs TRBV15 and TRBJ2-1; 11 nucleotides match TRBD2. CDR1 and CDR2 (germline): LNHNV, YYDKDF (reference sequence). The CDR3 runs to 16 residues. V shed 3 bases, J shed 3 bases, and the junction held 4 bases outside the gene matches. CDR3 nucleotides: TGTGCCACCAGCAGGTTAACTAGCGGGAGCTACAATGAGCAGTTCTTC. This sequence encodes CATSRLTSGSYNEQFF.

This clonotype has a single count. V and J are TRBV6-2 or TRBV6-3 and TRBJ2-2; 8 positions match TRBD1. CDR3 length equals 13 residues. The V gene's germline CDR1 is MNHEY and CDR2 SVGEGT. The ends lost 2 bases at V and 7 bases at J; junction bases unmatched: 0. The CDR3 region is CASSYDRGGELFF. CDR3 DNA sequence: TGTGCCAGCAGTTACGACAGGGGCGGGGAGCTGTTTTTT.

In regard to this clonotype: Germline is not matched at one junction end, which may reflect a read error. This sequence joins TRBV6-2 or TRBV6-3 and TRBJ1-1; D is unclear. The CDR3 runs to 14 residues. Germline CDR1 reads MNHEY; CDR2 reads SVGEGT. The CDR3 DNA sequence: TGTGCCAGCAGGCGAGACGGGTCGAACGCTGAAGCTTTCTTT. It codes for CASRRDGSNAEAFF.

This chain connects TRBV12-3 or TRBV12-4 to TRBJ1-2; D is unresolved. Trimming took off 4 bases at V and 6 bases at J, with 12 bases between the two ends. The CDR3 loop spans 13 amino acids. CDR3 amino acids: CASSSTISNGYTF. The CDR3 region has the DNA TGTGCCAGCAGTTCGACCATTTCCAATGGCTACACCTTC.

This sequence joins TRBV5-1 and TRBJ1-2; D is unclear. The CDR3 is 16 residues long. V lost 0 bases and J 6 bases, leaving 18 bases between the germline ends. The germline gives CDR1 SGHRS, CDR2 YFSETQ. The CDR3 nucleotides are TGCGCCAGCAGCTTGGGAACGGGTCGGAGATACGATGGCTACACCTTC. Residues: CASSLGTGRRYDGYTF.

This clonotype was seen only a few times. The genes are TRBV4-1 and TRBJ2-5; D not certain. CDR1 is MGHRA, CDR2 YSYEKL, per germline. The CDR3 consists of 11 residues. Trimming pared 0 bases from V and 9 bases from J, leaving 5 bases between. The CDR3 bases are TGCGCCAGCAGCCAAGATGCAGCCCAGTACTTC. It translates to CASSQDAAQYF.

The CDR3, as DNA: TGTGCCAGCAGCTTAGTCTTCCCCCCAGATACGCAGTATTTT. It is translated as CASSLVFPPDTQYF. This rearrangement joins TRBV7-2 to TRBJ2-3; unclear D gene. V lost 1 base and J 4 bases, leaving 9 bases between the germline ends. The CDR3 has 14 residues. Germline V CDR1 and CDR2: SGHTA, FQGNSA.